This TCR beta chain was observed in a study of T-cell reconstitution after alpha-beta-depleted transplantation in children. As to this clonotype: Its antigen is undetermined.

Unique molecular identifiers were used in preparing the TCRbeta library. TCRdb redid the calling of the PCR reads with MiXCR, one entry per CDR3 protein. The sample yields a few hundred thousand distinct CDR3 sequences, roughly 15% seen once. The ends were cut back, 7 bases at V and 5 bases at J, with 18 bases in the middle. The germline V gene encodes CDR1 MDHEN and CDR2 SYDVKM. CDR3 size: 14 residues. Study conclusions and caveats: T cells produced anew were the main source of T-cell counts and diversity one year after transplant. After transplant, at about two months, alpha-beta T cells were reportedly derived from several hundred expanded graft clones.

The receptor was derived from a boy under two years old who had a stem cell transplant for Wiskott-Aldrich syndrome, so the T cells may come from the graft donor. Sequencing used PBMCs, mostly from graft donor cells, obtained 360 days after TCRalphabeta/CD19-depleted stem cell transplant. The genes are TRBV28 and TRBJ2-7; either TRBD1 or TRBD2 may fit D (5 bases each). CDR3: CASTRGSKGNEQYF. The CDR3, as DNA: TGTGCCAGCACCCGGGGCTCCAAGGGGAACGAGCAGTACTTC.